Below, 28 T cell receptor beta chains from the same sample are listed, as sequenced in a study of breast tumors, draining lymph nodes, adjacent tissues. Each CDR3 protein is one row after TCRdb ran MiXCR on the multiplex PCR reads. This table holds 13,000 to 15,000 distinct CDR3 sequences, around 50% found once. Material for sequencing was tumor-adjacent breast tissue. These receptors were obtained from a female donor with breast cancer. Some clones in this sample may be carry-over from other donors' samples.

Sample share makes this clonotype medium-sized. V and J are TRBV19 and TRBJ1-6; weak D call: TRBD1 (5 bases). Germline V gives CDR1 LNHDA, CDR2 SQIVND (reference sequence). CDR3 length: 14 residues. Trimming took 5 bases from V and 11 from J, leaving 16 bases between them. The CDR3 protein is CASSWGRNYTPLHF. The DNA of the CDR3 is TGTGCCAGTAGTTGGGGGAGAAACTACACACCCCTCCACTTT. The full variable domain, completed using reference TRBV19 and TRBJ1-6, is DGGITQSPKYLFRKEGQNVTLSCEQNLNHDAMYWYRQDPGQGLRLIYYSQIVNDFQKGDIAEGYSVSREKKESFPLTVTSAQKNPTAFYLCASSWGRNYTPLHFGNGTRLTVT.

This clonotype appeared a few times. The V and J genes are TRBV10-2 and TRBJ1-1; no clear D gene. CDR3 length equals 13 residues. The V gene's germline CDR1 is WSHSY and CDR2 SAAADI. Trimming shortened V by 9 bases and J by 3 bases, and 14 bases separated the two germline ends. CDR3 sequence: CASRWTGDTEAFF. CDR3 DNA: TGCGCCAGTCGTTGGACTGGAGACACTGAAGCTTTCTTT.

This chain connects TRBV5-1 to TRBJ2-7; D is possibly TRBD1 (6 bases). There are 13 residues in the CDR3. The ends were cut back, 2 bases at V and 2 bases at J, with 8 bases in the middle. CDR1 and CDR2 from the germline V gene are SGHRS and YFSETQ. The DNA of the CDR3 is TGCGCCAGCAGCTTTACAGGGACCTACGAGCAGTACTTC. Translating it yields CASSFTGTYEQYF.

The V and J genes are TRBV7-2 and TRBJ2-1; D tentatively reads TRBD1 or TRBD2 (5 bases each). The CDR3 is 15 amino acids. Looked up from germline, CDR1 is SGHTA and CDR2 is FQGNSA. V lost 3 bases, J lost 1 base, and 10 bases lay in between. The CDR3 bases are TGTGCCAGCAGCTTGTCCGGGGCATCCTACAATGAGCAGTTCTTC. It yields the protein CASSLSGASYNEQFF.

The sample holds many counts of this clonotype. The rearrangement links TRBV7-9 to TRBJ2-3, with 9 nucleotides matching TRBD1. CDR1 and CDR2 from the germline V gene are SEHNR and FQNEAQ (reference sequence). The CDR3 contains 16 residues. After removal of 1 base from V and 5 bases from J, the junction contained 7 bases not matched to a gene. CDR3 in DNA: TGTGCCAGCAGCTTAGGGGGACAGGGCAGTAAAGATACGCAGTATTTT. Amino acids: CASSLGGQGSKDTQYF.

V usage is TRBV20-1 and J usage is TRBJ2-7; a weak D match, TRBD2 (6 bases). CDR3 length: 13 amino acids. Trimming cost V 8 bases and J 3 bases, with 17 bases left between them. Germline assignment: CDR1 DFQATT and CDR2 SNEGSKA (reference sequence). CDR3: CSYPSGLLYEQYF. The CDR3 DNA is TGCAGTTACCCCTCGGGACTTCTCTACGAGCAGTACTTC.

This clonotype is labeled medium-sized. The V and J genes are TRBV9 and TRBJ2-1; D possibly uses TRBD1 or TRBD2 (5 bases each). CDR1 and CDR2 (germline): SGDLS, YYNGEE. The V and J ends lost 4 bases and 10 bases respectively, with 15 bases between them. The CDR3 extends over 13 amino acids. CDR3 residues: CASSFGDLSEQFF. CDR3 sequence (DNA): TGTGCCAGCAGCTTTGGGGACCTAAGCGAGCAGTTCTTC.

This clonotype is judged medium-sized. The CDR3 sequence: CASSHGTGGDEQYF. In DNA form, the CDR3 reads TGTGCCAGCAGCCACGGGACAGGGGGCGACGAGCAGTACTTC. The chain links TRBV14 to TRBJ2-7; 12 nucleotides match TRBD1. With V trimmed by 3 bases and J by 5 bases, 2 bases remained unmatched. CDR3 length equals 14 residues. CDR1 and CDR2 from the germline V gene are SGHDN and FVKESK. The variable domain in full, with the rest retrieved from reference TRBV14 and TRBJ2-7, is EAGVTQFPSHSVIEKGQTVTLRCDPISGHDNLYWYRRVMGKEIKFLLHFVKESKQDESGMPNNRFLAERTGGTYSTLKVQPAELEDSGVYFCASSHGTGGDEQYFGPGTRLTVT.

The chain combines TRBV30 with TRBJ2-7, with 8 positions matching TRBD2. The V segment lost 4 bases and the J segment 3 bases; nucleotides outside the gene matches: 5. Germline values: CDR1 GTSNPN, CDR2 SVGIG (reference sequence). CDR3 length: 13 residues. CDR3 nucleotides: TGTGCCTGGATGGCGGGGGGAATCTACGAGCAGTACTTC. It translates to CAWMAGGIYEQYF.

The V call is TRBV29-1, the J call TRBJ2-3; possibly TRBD1 for D (5 bases). Germline V gene sequence: CDR1 SQVTM, CDR2 ANQGSEA. The CDR3 runs 13 residues. Trimming shortened V by 7 bases and J by 2 bases, and 13 bases separated the two germline ends. The DNA for the CDR3 is TGCAGCGGCCAGGGTGGGGACACAGATACGCAGTATTTT. This encodes CSGQGGDTDTQYF.

In its sample, this clonotype was seen once. This CDR3 is CASSRLTSGGQETQYF. CDR3 nucleotides: TGCGCCAGCAGCCGATTGACTAGCGGGGGGCAAGAGACCCAGTACTTC. V usage is TRBV5-1 and J usage is TRBJ2-5; TRBD2 agrees at 13 bases. The J segment lost 2 bases and the V segment lost 4 bases, leaving 5 bases of the junction unmatched. The CDR3 consists of 16 residues. Germline V gene lookup returns CDR1 SGHRS and CDR2 YFSETQ.

In this sample, this clonotype turned up many times. This could be a read error, since a much larger clone is one nucleotide away. This chain connects TRBV6-1 to TRBJ1-2; the D gene is possibly TRBD1 (6 bases). The CDR3 has 16 amino acids. Germline V gene lookup returns CDR1 MNHNS and CDR2 SASEGT. V lost 2 bases, J lost 4 bases, and 17 bases lay in between. DNA for the CDR3: TGTGCCAGCAGTGAATGGGAGGGGGGGATCAGCTATGGCTACACCTTC. This encodes CASSEWEGGISYGYTF.

The chain uses TRBV5-4 and TRBJ1-6; D call uncertain. This CDR3 is 14 amino acids long. Deletions cut 0 bases from V and 10 bases from J, with 11 bases between. Germline V CDR1 and CDR2: SGHNT, YYREEE (reference sequence). In DNA, the CDR3 is TGTGCCAGCAGCTTGGCGCAGGCCAAATCACCCCTCCACTTT. The encoded protein is CASSLAQAKSPLHF.

V and J are TRBV2 and TRBJ1-5; D might be TRBD1 (5 bases). Trimming took off 4 bases at V and 0 bases at J, with 22 bases between the two ends. The length of the CDR3 is 19 residues. Germline-derived CDR1 and CDR2 are SNHLY and FYNNEI. The CDR3 coding sequence is TGTGCCAGCAGTGGTTCGATGTTTCGGGACTCCTATAGCAATCAGCCCCAGCATTTT. It codes for CASSGSMFRDSYSNQPQHF.

The CDR3 DNA sequence: TGTGCCAGCAGCCCCACTGGACTAGCAGAGACCCAGTACTTC. Translated, it gives CASSPTGLAETQYF. J is TRBJ2-5 and V is TRBV7-3; 8 bases match TRBD2. Per germline, CDR1 SGHTA and CDR2 FQGTGA. V lost 5 bases, J lost 4 bases, and 6 bases stayed unmatched. The CDR3 totals 14 residues.

This clonotype was seen many times. The chain carries TRBV19 and TRBJ1-1; no reliable D call. The V gene's germline CDR1 is LNHDA and CDR2 SQIVND (reference sequence). V lost 5 bases to trimming and J lost 11 bases, with 18 bases between them. The CDR3 totals 13 residues. The CDR3 loop reads CASSGREGRRAFF. The CDR3 DNA is TGTGCCAGTAGTGGTAGGGAAGGCCGGAGGGCTTTCTTT. The complete variable domain, with remaining parts taken from reference TRBV19 and TRBJ1-1, reads DGGITQSPKYLFRKEGQNVTLSCEQNLNHDAMYWYRQDPGQGLRLIYYSQIVNDFQKGDIAEGYSVSREKKESFPLTVTSAQKNPTAFYLCASSGREGRRAFFGQGTRLTVV.

This chain uses TRBV19 with TRBJ1-2; 8 positions match TRBD1. Germline CDR1 reads LNHDA; CDR2 reads SQIVND (reference sequence). Germline trimming cut 3 bases from V and 0 bases from J; bases unmatched to any gene: 15. This CDR3 has 19 amino acids. This chain's CDR3 is CASSISSGGDTEANYGYTF. The CDR3 DNA reads as TGTGCCAGTAGTATTAGTTCAGGGGGCGACACTGAAGCTAACTATGGCTACACCTTC.

The V call is TRBV5-5, the J call TRBJ2-1, with TRBD1 matching over 8 bases. V trimming: 5 bases; J trimming: 4 bases; junction bases outside the gene matches: 8. This CDR3 region has 15 residues. Per germline, CDR1 SGHKS and CDR2 YYEKEE (reference sequence). Here the CDR3 DNA reads TGTGCCAGCAGTCTGACAGGGGACCTTTACAATGAGCAGTTCTTC. Protein sequence: CASSLTGDLYNEQFF.

This clonotype was recorded at least ten times. The chain carries TRBV6-6 and TRBJ1-1; D might be TRBD1 (5 bases). The CDR3 covers 13 residues. Trimming took 6 bases from V and 4 from J, leaving 12 bases between them. CDR1 is MNHNY and CDR2 is SVGAGI in the germline V gene (reference sequence). The DNA of the CDR3 is TGTGCCAGCAGCGCTCAGGGTGCCACTGAAGCTTTCTTT. This sequence encodes CASSAQGATEAFF.

The genes are TRBV30 and TRBJ1-6; D is uncertain. The V gene's germline CDR1 is GTSNPN and CDR2 SVGIG (reference sequence). V was cut by 0 bases and J by 0 bases, with 6 bases left in between. This CDR3 comprises 15 residues. CDR3 amino acids: CAWSVWNSYNSPLHF. For the CDR3, the DNA is TGTGCCTGGAGTGTATGGAACTCCTATAATTCACCCCTCCACTTT.

This clonotype was observed many times. A single base separates this from a much larger clone, so it may be a read error. The V and J genes are TRBV20-1 and TRBJ2-7; 7 bases align to TRBD2. The V gene's germline CDR1 is DFQATT and CDR2 SNEGSKA (reference sequence). The CDR3 loop spans 11 amino acids. CDR3 DNA: TGCAGTGCTACTAGCGGCTACGAGCAGTCCTTC. This sequence encodes CSATSGYEQSF.

This clonotype is labeled medium-sized. V and J are TRBV6-1 and TRBJ1-2, with D perhaps matching TRBD1 (5 bases). Trimming stripped 2 bases from V and 6 bases from J, with 19 bases between. The CDR3 loop spans 16 amino acids. The germline V gene encodes CDR1 MNHNS and CDR2 SASEGT. CDR3 protein: CASSERFSGHRDGYTF. DNA for the CDR3: TGTGCCAGCAGTGAAAGGTTCTCAGGGCACCGTGATGGCTACACCTTC.

By share, this clonotype ranks as medium-sized. The V and J genes are TRBV6-1 and TRBJ1-6, with 7 bases aligning to TRBD1. The CDR3 sequence is 15 residues long. Per the germline V gene, CDR1 is MNHNS and CDR2 is SASEGT. The ends lost 3 bases at V and 14 bases at J; junction bases unmatched: 13. CDR3 sequence reads: CASSDQTGPRGTLHF. Here the CDR3 DNA reads TGTGCCAGCAGTGACCAGACAGGACCCAGGGGGACCCTCCACTTT.

The chain has TRBV29-1 and TRBJ2-3, with D perhaps assigned TRBD1 or TRBD2 (5 bases each). The CDR3 extends over 12 amino acids. Germline CDR1 and CDR2: SQVTM and ANQGSEA. Between the trimmed V and J ends, which lost 7 bases and 2 bases, there was a span of 10 bases. CDR3 region: CSGGRSTDTQYF. The DNA of the CDR3 is TGCAGCGGGGGACGATCCACAGATACGCAGTATTTT.

This CDR3 is CSAQRSERQETQYF. CDR3 DNA: TGCAGTGCCCAGAGATCTGAACGTCAAGAGACCCAGTACTTC. This sequence joins TRBV20-1 and TRBJ2-5; no reliable D call. Trimming removed 6 bases from V and 2 bases from J, with 16 bases in between. Germline CDR1 and CDR2: DFQATT and SNEGSKA (reference sequence). CDR3 size: 14 residues.

This clonotype was picked up many times. This sequence joins TRBV11-1 and TRBJ1-1; TRBD1 matches at 9 bases. CDR3 length equals 14 residues. CDR1 is SGHAT, CDR2 FQDESV, per germline (reference sequence). V was clipped by 5 bases and J by 4 bases; unmatched bases: 5. The CDR3: CASSRNRGPTEAFF. Here the CDR3 DNA reads TGTGCCAGCAGCCGAAACAGGGGGCCCACTGAAGCTTTCTTT.

The table lists this clonotype with a few counts. The chain has TRBV30 and TRBJ2-1; TRBD2 agrees at 9 bases. The CDR3 consists of 13 residues. Germline CDR1 GTSNPN, CDR2 SVGIG (reference sequence). After removal of 8 bases from V and 0 bases from J, the junction contained 2 bases not matched to a gene. CDR3 nucleotide sequence: TGTGCCAGTAGCGGGAGCTCCTACAATGAGCAGTTCTTC. The encoded protein is CASSGSSYNEQFF.

In the case of this clonotype: A clone one base away is much larger, so this may be a read error. This chain joins TRBV11-2 and TRBJ1-1; perhaps TRBD1 as D (5 bases). In germline, CDR1 is SGHAT, CDR2 FQNNGV. CDR3 length: 16 amino acids. The germline V and J ends were trimmed by 2 bases and 1 base, with 14 bases remaining between them. The CDR3 bases are TGTGCCAGCAGCTTACGTGCCGGGGGAGCGAACACTGAAGCTTTCTTT. As protein: CASSLRAGGANTEAFF.